The 9 T cell receptor beta chains below were found in one sample sequenced in a study of CD8 T cells in Susac syndrome. An input of about 0.45 to 1 ug of RNA was subjected to reverse transcription using random hexamers. TCRdb processed the immunoSEQ multiplex PCR reads anew with MiXCR; each CDR3 protein has one entry. The sample has about 150,000 distinct CDR3 sequences, over 85% seen once; the top ten hold over 0.08%. Sequencing was carried out using CD4+ T cells from PBMCs. These TCRs come from a human donor with multiple sclerosis.

V and J are TRBV28 and TRBJ2-7, with D unresolved. The CDR3 is 12 residues long. The ends were cut back, 3 bases at V and 3 bases at J, with 6 bases in the middle. From germline, CDR1 is MDHEN and CDR2 SYDVKM. CDR3 sequence: CASSLGYYEQYF. CDR3 sequence (DNA): TGTGCCAGCAGTTTGGGATACTACGAGCAGTACTTC.

This chain links TRBV29-1 with TRBJ2-1, with 12 bases that match TRBD1. The CDR3 is 15 residues long. Germline lookup yields CDR1 SQVTM and CDR2 ANQGSEA. J was trimmed by 7 bases and V by 6 bases; bases with no gene match: 10. The CDR3 bases are TGCAGCGTCGCATGGGGACAGGGGGCCCCAAATGAGCAGTTCTTC. Translating it yields CSVAWGQGAPNEQFF.

The J gene is TRBJ2-7, the V gene TRBV4-2; D possibly matches TRBD1 or TRBD2 (5 bases each). Germline V gene sequence: CDR1 LGHNA, CDR2 YNFKEQ. Trimming removed 1 base from V and 7 bases from J, with 14 bases in between. The CDR3 consists of 14 residues. As DNA, the CDR3 is TGTGCCAGCAGCCAAGTGCTGGCAGGGAGAGAGCAGTACTTC. Its translation is CASSQVLAGREQYF.

This clonotype was detected only once. The rearrangement joins TRBV24-1 to TRBJ1-5; D not resolved. V was trimmed by 6 bases and J by 3 bases, leaving 8 bases between them. CDR3 length: 13 residues. Germline CDR1 is KGHDR and CDR2 is SFDVKD. CDR3 amino acids: CATSHSYNQPQHF. CDR3 bases: TGTGCCACCAGTCACAGTTACAATCAGCCCCAGCATTTT.

The chain employs TRBV20-1 and TRBJ1-2; 9 nucleotides align to TRBD1. The CDR3 length is 14 residues. Germline V gives CDR1 DFQATT, CDR2 SNEGSKA (reference sequence). The J segment lost 10 bases and the V segment lost 6 bases, leaving 15 bases of the junction unmatched. CDR3 DNA: TGCAGTGCCCCTGCCCATACCCGGGACAGGGTCTACACCTTC. It is translated as CSAPAHTRDRVYTF.

The chain has TRBV30 and TRBJ2-7; 7 positions match TRBD2. The CDR3 has 12 residues. The J segment lost 2 bases and the V segment lost 3 bases, leaving 1 base of the junction unmatched. Germline CDR1 and CDR2: GTSNPN and SVGIG (reference sequence). CDR3 region: CAWSGRTYEQYF. For the CDR3, the DNA is TGTGCCTGGAGCGGGAGGACCTACGAGCAGTACTTC.

The V call is TRBV4-2, the J call TRBJ2-2; tentatively, D is TRBD2 (6 bases). V was clipped by 0 bases and J by 5 bases, with 13 bases between them. The CDR3 runs to 16 residues. CDR1 is LGHNA and CDR2 is YNFKEQ in the germline V gene. CDR3 nucleotides: TGTGCCAGCAGCCAAGATCTGGCGGGGAGGACCGGGGAGCTGTTTTTT. Amino acids: CASSQDLAGRTGELFF.

The chain recombines TRBV30 with TRBJ1-1, with D unresolved. The CDR3 sequence is 12 residues long. The germline CDR1 and CDR2 sequences are GTSNPN and SVGIG (reference sequence). With 1 base removed from V and 8 bases from J, the gap between germline ends came to 11 bases. CDR3 sequence: CAWSEMGQEAFF. The CDR3 coding sequence is TGTGCCTGGAGTGAGATGGGCCAGGAAGCTTTCTTT.

This chain connects TRBV27 to TRBJ2-2; the match to TRBD1 covers 7 bases. Trimming cost V 6 bases and J 5 bases; bases outside gene matches: 9. The length of the CDR3 is 15 residues. The germline CDR1 and CDR2 sequences are MNHEY and SMNVEV (reference sequence). As DNA, the CDR3 is TGTGCCAGCAGCCGGACAGGAACGTGGACCGGGGAGCTGTTTTTT. Its translation is CASSRTGTWTGELFF.